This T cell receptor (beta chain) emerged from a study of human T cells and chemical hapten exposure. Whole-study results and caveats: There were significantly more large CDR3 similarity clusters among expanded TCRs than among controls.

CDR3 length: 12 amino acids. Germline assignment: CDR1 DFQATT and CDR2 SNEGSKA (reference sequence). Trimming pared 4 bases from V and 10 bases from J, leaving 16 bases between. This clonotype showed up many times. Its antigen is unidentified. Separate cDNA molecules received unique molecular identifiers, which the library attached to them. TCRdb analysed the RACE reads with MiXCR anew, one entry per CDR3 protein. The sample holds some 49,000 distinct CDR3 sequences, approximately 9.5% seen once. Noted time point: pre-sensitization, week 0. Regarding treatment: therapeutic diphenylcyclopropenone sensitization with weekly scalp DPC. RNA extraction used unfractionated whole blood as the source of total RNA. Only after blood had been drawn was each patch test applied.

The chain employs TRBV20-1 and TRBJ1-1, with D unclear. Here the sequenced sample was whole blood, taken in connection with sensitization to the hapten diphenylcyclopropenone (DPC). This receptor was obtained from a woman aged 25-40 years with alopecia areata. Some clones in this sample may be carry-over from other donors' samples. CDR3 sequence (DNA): TGCAGTGCTATACCCGGGGTGCAAGGAGCTTTCTTT. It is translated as CSAIPGVQGAFF.